This TCR beta chain was captured in a study of T cells after yellow fever vaccination. General study findings and limits: Clones that expanded after primary vaccination mostly reappeared after the booster (roughly 95% CD4, approximately 85% CD8).

TCRdb re-called the 5' RACE reads through MiXCR, storing one row per CDR3 protein. Altogether approximately 110,000 distinct CDR3 sequences are present, around 8.6% being singletons, with the ten largest covering roughly 23%. The germline gives CDR1 SGDLS, CDR2 YYNGEE. CDR3 size: 12 residues. V gave up 4 bases and J gave up 7 bases, with 8 bases separating them. This clonotype was found a few times. Its antigen is currently unknown. The source material was CD8+ T cells sorted from PBMCs, sampled 45 days after the yellow fever booster vaccination. The sequence was collected from a man aged 30 to 45 who received the YFV17D yellow fever vaccine. The chain employs TRBV9 and TRBJ2-2; D is undetermined. DNA for the CDR3: TGTGCCAGCAGCTCGGCGGACGGGGAGCTGTTTTTT. Amino acids: CASSSADGELFF.